This paragraph reports one TCR beta chain. V was shortened by 0 bases and J by 4 bases, with 9 bases between the two germline ends. This CDR3 spans 14 amino acids. Germline CDR1 SGHRS, CDR2 YFSETQ. These data are taken from a study of cytomegalovirus exposure and HLA in healthy donors. Produced via immunoSEQ multiplex PCR; TCRdb's table is partial and in-frame only. The sample consists of about 44,000 clones, over 85% of them appearing once. The specimen was PBMCs. The origin of this receptor is a woman between 18 and 29 years old in good health and CMV-seronegative. The rearrangement uses TRBV5-1 and TRBJ2-3; a weak D match, TRBD2 (6 bases). Here the CDR3 reads CASSLGLEADTQYF. As DNA, the CDR3 is TGCGCCAGCAGCTTGGGACTAGAGGCAGATACGCAGTATTTT.